The clone carrying this T cell receptor (beta chain) was seen more than once but under ten times. Its specificity is unknown. The record originates from a study of blood T cells in healthy people across ages. Per the germline V gene, CDR1 is MDHEN and CDR2 is SYDVKM. The length of the CDR3 is 12 residues. Each sample used at least 6 million PBMCs. Using a J-beta primer mix together with a sample-barcoded 5' primer, a second PCR was run for roughly 7 to 11 cycles. One entry per CDR3 protein results from TCRdb running MiXCR on the 5' RACE reads. This table has more than 500,000 distinct CDR3 sequences, about 29% appearing once. Study observations and caveats: A roughly linear age-dependent decrease characterized TCR beta diversity per million T cells.

The same data also went into a second study, on T cells of mothers and their children.

The V and J genes are TRBV28 and TRBJ2-5; D is ambiguous. TRBJ2-7 explains the end of the DNA better; the J call may be wrong. What was sequenced was blood. The sequence was collected from a boy aged 2 to 10 in good health. The CDR3 nucleotides read TGTGCCAGCAGTGCCCCCTCCTACGAGCAGTACTTC. It yields the protein CASSAPSYEQYF.